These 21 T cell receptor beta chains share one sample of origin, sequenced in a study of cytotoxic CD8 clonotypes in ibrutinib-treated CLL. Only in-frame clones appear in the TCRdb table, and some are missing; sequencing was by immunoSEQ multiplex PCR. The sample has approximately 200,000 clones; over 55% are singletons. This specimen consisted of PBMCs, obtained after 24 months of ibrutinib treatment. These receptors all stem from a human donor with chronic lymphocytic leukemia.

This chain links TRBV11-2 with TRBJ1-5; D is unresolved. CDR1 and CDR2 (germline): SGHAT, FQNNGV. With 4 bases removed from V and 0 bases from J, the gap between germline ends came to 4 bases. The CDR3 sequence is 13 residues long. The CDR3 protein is CASSSYSNQPQHF. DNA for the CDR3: TGTGCCAGCAGCTCCTATAGCAATCAGCCCCAGCATTTT.

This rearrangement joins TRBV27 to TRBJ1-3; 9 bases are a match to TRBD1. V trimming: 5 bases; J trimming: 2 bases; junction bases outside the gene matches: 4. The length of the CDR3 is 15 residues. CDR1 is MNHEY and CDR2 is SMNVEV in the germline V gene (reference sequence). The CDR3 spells CASSLTGGAGNTIYF. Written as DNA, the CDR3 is TGTGCCAGCAGTCTTACAGGGGGCGCTGGAAACACCATATATTTT.

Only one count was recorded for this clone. As DNA, the CDR3 is TGTGCCAGCAGCCCGGGGACAGAAGTTGGAGAGACCCAGTACTTC. This sequence encodes CASSPGTEVGETQYF. This chain links TRBV5-4 with TRBJ2-5; 7 bases are a match to TRBD1. After removal of 4 bases from V and 4 bases from J, the junction contained 10 bases not matched to a gene. The CDR3 consists of 15 residues. Germline loops: CDR1 SGHNT, CDR2 YYREEE (reference sequence).

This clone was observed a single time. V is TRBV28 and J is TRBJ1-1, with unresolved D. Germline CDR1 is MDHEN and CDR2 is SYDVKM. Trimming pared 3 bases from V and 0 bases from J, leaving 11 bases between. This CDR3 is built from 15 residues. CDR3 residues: CASSLYGRMNTEAFF. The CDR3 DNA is TGTGCCAGCAGTTTGTACGGACGAATGAACACTGAAGCTTTCTTT.

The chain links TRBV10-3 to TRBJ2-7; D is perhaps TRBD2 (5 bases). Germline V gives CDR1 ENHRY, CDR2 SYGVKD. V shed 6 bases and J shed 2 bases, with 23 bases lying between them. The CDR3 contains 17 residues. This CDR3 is CAISRASTQSGTYEQYF. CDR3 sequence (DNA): TGTGCCATCAGCCGCGCTAGCACACAAAGCGGCACCTACGAGCAGTACTTC.

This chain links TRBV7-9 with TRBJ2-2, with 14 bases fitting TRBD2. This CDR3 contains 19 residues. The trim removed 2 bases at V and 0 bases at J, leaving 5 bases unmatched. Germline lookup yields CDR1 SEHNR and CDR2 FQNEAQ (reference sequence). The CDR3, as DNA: TGTGCCAGCAGCTTACCTGGGACTAGCGGGAGTACGAACACCGGGGAGCTGTTTTTT. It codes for CASSLPGTSGSTNTGELFF.

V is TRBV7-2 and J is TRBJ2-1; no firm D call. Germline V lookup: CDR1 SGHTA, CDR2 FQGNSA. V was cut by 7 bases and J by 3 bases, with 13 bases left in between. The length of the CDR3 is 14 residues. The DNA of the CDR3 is TGTGCCAGCAAGGTGGCTGTGGGCTACAATGAGCAGTTCTTC. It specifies CASKVAVGYNEQFF.

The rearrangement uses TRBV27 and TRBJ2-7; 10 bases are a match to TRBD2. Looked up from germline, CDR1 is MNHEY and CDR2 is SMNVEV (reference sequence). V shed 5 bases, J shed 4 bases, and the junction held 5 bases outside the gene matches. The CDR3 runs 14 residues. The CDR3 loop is CASSKLAGVYEQYF. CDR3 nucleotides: TGTGCCAGCAGTAAGCTAGCGGGAGTTTACGAGCAGTACTTC.

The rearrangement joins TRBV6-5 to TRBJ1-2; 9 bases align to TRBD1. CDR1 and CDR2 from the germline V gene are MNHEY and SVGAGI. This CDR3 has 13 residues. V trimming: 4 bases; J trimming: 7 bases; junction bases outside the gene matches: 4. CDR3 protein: CASSWDRAGGYTF. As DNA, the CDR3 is TGTGCCAGCAGTTGGGACAGGGCGGGTGGCTACACCTTC.

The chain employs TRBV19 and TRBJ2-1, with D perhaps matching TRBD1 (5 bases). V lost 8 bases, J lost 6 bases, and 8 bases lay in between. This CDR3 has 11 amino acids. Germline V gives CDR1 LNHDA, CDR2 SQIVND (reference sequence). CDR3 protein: CASFQGNEQFF. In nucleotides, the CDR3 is TGTGCCAGTTTTCAGGGCAATGAGCAGTTCTTC.

CDR3 residues: CASSAYPGQGIFAAFF. CDR3 nucleotides: TGTGCCAGCAGCGCTTACCCGGGACAGGGGATTTTCGCAGCTTTCTTT. The V and J genes are TRBV5-6 and TRBJ1-1, with 10 bases that match TRBD1. The germline CDR1 and CDR2 sequences are SGHDT and YYEEEE. This CDR3 region has 16 residues. Trimming at V came to 4 bases and at J to 10 bases, leaving 16 bases not matched to a gene. The complete variable domain, with remaining parts taken from reference TRBV5-6 and TRBJ1-1, reads DAGVTQSPTHLIKTRGQQVTLRCSPKSGHDTVSWYQQALGQGPQFIFQYYEEEERQRGNFPDRFSGHQFPNYSSELNVNALLLGDSALYLCASSAYPGQGIFAAFFGQGTRLTVV.

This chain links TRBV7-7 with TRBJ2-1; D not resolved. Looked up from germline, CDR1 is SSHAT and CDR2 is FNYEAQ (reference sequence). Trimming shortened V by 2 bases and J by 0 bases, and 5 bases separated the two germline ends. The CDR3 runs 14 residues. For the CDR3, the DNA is TGTGCCAGCAGCTTATCCTCCTCCTACAATGAGCAGTTCTTC. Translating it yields CASSLSSSYNEQFF. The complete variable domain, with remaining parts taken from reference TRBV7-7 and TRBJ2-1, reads GAGVSQSPRYKVTKRGQDVTLRCDPISSHATLYWYQQALGQGPEFLTYFNYEAQPDKSGLPSDRFSAERPEGSISTLTIQRTEQRDSAMYRCASSLSSSYNEQFFGPGTRLTVL.

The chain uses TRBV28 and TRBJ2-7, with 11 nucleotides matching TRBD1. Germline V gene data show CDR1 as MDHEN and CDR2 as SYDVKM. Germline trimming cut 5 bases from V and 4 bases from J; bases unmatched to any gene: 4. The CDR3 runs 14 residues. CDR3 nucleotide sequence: TGTGCCAGCAGTGGACAGGGGGCGGGGTACGAGCAGTACTTC. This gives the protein CASSGQGAGYEQYF.

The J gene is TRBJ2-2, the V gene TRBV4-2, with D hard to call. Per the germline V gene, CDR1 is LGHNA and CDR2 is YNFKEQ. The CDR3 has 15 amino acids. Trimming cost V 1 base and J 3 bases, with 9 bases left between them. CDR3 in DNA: TGTGCCAGCAGCCAAGGGGATCCACACACCGGGGAGCTGTTTTTT. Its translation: CASSQGDPHTGELFF.

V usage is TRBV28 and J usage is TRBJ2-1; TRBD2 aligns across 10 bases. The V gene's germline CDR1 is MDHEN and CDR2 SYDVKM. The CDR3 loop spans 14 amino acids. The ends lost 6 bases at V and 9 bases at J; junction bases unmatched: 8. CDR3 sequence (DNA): TGTGCCAGCAGGAAAGCGGGAGGGAGTGTTGAGCAGTTCTTC. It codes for CASRKAGGSVEQFF. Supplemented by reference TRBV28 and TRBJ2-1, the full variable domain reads DVKVTQSSRYLVKRTGEKVFLECVQDMDHENMFWYRQDPGLGLRLIYFSYDVKMKEKGDIPEGYSVSREKKERFSLILESASTNQTSMYLCASRKAGGSVEQFFGPGTRLTVL.

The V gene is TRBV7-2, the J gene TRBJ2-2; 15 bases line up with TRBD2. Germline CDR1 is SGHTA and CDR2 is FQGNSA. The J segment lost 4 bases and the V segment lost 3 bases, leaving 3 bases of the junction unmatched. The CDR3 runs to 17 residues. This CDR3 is CASSFRTSGRVTGELFF. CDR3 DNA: TGTGCCAGCAGCTTCCGGACTAGCGGGAGGGTCACCGGGGAGCTGTTTTTT.

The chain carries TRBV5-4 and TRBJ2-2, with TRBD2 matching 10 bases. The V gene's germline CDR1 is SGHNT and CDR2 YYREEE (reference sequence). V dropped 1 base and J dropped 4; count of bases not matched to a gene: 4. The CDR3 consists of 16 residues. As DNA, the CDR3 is TGTGCCAGCAGCTTGTCACTAGCGGGAAGCACCGGGGAGCTGTTTTTT. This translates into CASSLSLAGSTGELFF. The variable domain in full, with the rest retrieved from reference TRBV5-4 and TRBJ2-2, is ETGVTQSPTHLIKTRGQQVTLRCSSQSGHNTVSWYQQALGQGPQFIFQYYREEENGRGNFPPRFSGLQFPNYSSELNVNALELDDSALYLCASSLSLAGSTGELFFGEGSRLTVL.

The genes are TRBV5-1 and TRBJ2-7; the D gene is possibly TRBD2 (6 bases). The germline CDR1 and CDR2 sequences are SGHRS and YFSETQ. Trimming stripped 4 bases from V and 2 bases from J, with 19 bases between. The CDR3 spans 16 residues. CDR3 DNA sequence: TGCGCCAGCAGCGCCGGGTCGGGGGATTCCGCCTACGAGCAGTACTTC. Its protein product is CASSAGSGDSAYEQYF.

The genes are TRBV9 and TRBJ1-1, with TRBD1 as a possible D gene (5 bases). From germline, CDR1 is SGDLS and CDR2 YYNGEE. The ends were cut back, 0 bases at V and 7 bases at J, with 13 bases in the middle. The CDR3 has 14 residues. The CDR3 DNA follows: TGTGCCAGCAGCGTAGACGTGGGGCAAGGTGAAGCTTTCTTT. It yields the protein CASSVDVGQGEAFF.

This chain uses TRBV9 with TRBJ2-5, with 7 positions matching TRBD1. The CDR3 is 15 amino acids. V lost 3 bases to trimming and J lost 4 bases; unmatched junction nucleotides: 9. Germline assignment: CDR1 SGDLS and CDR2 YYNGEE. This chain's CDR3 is CASSGGTADGETQYF. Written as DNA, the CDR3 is TGTGCCAGCAGCGGAGGGACAGCGGATGGAGAGACCCAGTACTTC.

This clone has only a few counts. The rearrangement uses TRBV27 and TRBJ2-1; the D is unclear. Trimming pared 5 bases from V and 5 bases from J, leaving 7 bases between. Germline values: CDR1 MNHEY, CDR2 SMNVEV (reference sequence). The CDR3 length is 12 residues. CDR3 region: CASSRINNEQFF. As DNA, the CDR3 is TGTGCCAGCAGTCGGATTAACAATGAGCAGTTCTTC.